This T cell receptor beta chain comes out of a study of blood T cell repertoires in COVID-19. About the study: Some COVID-19 samples were acute and others convalescent; all came from the United States, Italy and Spain. The cDNA or gDNA used as material had been derived from T cells, B-cell-depleted T cells, or PBMCs.

This clone was counted a single time. The ends lost 4 bases at V and 5 bases at J; junction bases unmatched: 10. The CDR3 is 16 residues long. The germline V gene has CDR1 SGHRS and CDR2 YFSETQ. Authors' data handling: Amplification with reference gene primers provided the estimates of nucleated cell counts. Method: immunoSEQ multiplex PCR; TCRdb's copy keeps in-frame clones and lacks some. V, J and clone size derive from that table, while D and trimming were established from the DNA sequence. The sample lists fewer than 250,000 clones, around 86% occurring once. This TCR came from a man in his fifties or sixties with acute or convalescent COVID-19. The rearrangement uses TRBV5-1 and TRBJ1-4; 8 nucleotides match TRBD1. Sequenced material: peripheral blood. CDR3 in DNA: TGCGCCAGCAGCGGACAGGGCTTAGGCCTGAATGAAAAACTGTTTTTT. Residues: CASSGQGLGLNEKLFF.